A single sample is the source of the 23 T cell receptor beta chains below, sequenced in a study of blood T cell repertoires in COVID-19. TCRdb's copy holds only in-frame clones and misses some; the assay was immunoSEQ multiplex PCR. The repertoire consists of some 78,000 clones, with roughly 85% occurring once and the leading ten covering 27%. The sample was peripheral blood. These receptors were taken from a man in his fifties or sixties with active or convalescent COVID-19.

The V gene is TRBV5-4, the J gene TRBJ2-5; possibly TRBD2 for D (7 bases). V lost 3 bases to trimming and J lost 5 bases, with 23 bases between them. Germline CDR1 SGHNT, CDR2 YYREEE (reference sequence). This CDR3 region has 17 residues. CDR3 DNA sequence: TGTGCCAGCAGCTCTGATACTTTTAGCGAGGGGGGGGAGACCCAGTACTTC. Residues: CASSSDTFSEGGETQYF.

The chain employs TRBV11-2 and TRBJ2-7; D gene ambiguous. Germline V gives CDR1 SGHAT, CDR2 FQNNGV. The CDR3 spans 15 residues. Trimming took 1 base from V and 3 from J, leaving 13 bases between them. The CDR3 reads CASSLVPPRNYEQYF. CDR3 DNA: TGTGCCAGCAGCTTAGTCCCTCCCAGGAACTACGAGCAGTACTTC.

The J gene is TRBJ1-4, the V gene TRBV30; weak D call: TRBD1 (5 bases). This CDR3 is built from 15 residues. V was trimmed by 0 bases and J by 4 bases, leaving 12 bases between them. CDR1 GTSNPN and CDR2 SVGIG come from the germline V gene (reference sequence). Written as DNA, the CDR3 is TGTGCCTGGAGTGTAGACTCGGACATTAATGAAAAACTGTTTTTT. It translates to CAWSVDSDINEKLFF. The full variable domain, with the rest looked up from reference TRBV30 and TRBJ1-4, is SQTIHQWPATLVQPVGSPLSLECTVEGTSNPNLYWYRQAAGRGLQLLFYSVGIGQISSEVPQNLSASRPQDRQFILSSKKLLLSDSGFYLCAWSVDSDINEKLFFGSGTQLSVL.

The chain joins TRBV3-1 (or the pseudogene TRBV3-2) to TRBJ1-5, with D possibly TRBD1 on 5 matching bases. Looked up from germline, CDR1 is LGHDT and CDR2 is YNNKEL (reference sequence). V lost 4 bases and J 5 bases, leaving 15 bases between the germline ends. The CDR3 has 15 residues. The CDR3 region has the DNA TGTGCCAGCAGCCCCTGGCAGGGTAAGGATCAGCCCCAGCATTTT. It encodes CASSPWQGKDQPQHF.

The gene calls are TRBV5-5 and TRBJ2-5, with D uncertain. The CDR3 has 14 residues. V lost 0 bases and J 1 base, leaving 7 bases between the germline ends. Germline-derived CDR1 and CDR2 are SGHKS and YYEKEE (reference sequence). This chain's CDR3 is CASSLERLQETQYF. CDR3 coding DNA: TGTGCCAGCAGCTTGGAGCGACTCCAAGAGACCCAGTACTTC.

The rearrangement links TRBV6-8 to TRBJ1-4, with a weak D call TRBD1 (5 bases). V was shortened by 3 bases and J by 8 bases, with 16 bases between the two germline ends. The germline V gene has CDR1 MNHGY and CDR2 SAAAGT. There are 15 residues in the CDR3. The DNA for the CDR3 is TGTGCCAGCAGTTATATCATACAGGAGAGAGAAAAACTGTTTTTT. It yields the protein CASSYIIQEREKLFF.

V and J are TRBV27 and TRBJ1-4; D ambiguous. Trimming took 9 bases from V and 0 from J, leaving 11 bases between them. The CDR3 loop spans 14 amino acids. CDR1 and CDR2 (germline): MNHEY, SMNVEV (reference sequence). The CDR3 protein is CASRERATNEKLFF. The CDR3 region has the DNA TGTGCCAGTAGAGAGCGAGCAACTAATGAAAAACTGTTTTTT.

The rearrangement uses TRBV6-4 and TRBJ1-5; D remains ambiguous. V lost 2 bases, J lost 7 bases, and 9 bases lay in between. Germline-derived CDR1 and CDR2 are MRHNA and SNTAGT. The CDR3 sequence is 13 residues long. CDR3 nucleotides: TGTGCCAGCAGTGACGTGGGAGGCCAGCCCCAGCATTTT. This gives the protein CASSDVGGQPQHF.

The genes are TRBV19 and TRBJ2-7; TRBD1 matches at 9 bases. Germline-derived CDR1 and CDR2 are LNHDA and SQIVND (reference sequence). This CDR3 has 15 amino acids. Trimming removed 7 bases from V and 5 bases from J; junction bases left unmatched: 12. CDR3 loop: CASNPGQGAPHEQYF. As DNA, the CDR3 is TGTGCCAGTAACCCGGGACAGGGTGCCCCTCACGAGCAGTACTTC.

The chain joins TRBV19 to TRBJ2-2; TRBD2 matches at 11 bases. The CDR3 totals 16 residues. CDR1 LNHDA and CDR2 SQIVND come from the germline V gene (reference sequence). V was clipped by 3 bases and J by 5 bases; unmatched bases: 5. CDR3 region: CASSIQASGRTGELFF. The CDR3 DNA follows: TGTGCCAGTAGTATTCAGGCTAGCGGGAGGACCGGGGAGCTGTTTTTT.

The genes are TRBV18 and TRBJ1-4; 9 nucleotides match TRBD1. Germline V CDR1 and CDR2: KGHSH, LQKENI. V was clipped by 3 bases and J by 6 bases; unmatched bases: 5. This CDR3 has 15 amino acids. CDR3 DNA: TGTGCCAGCTCACCTAGACAGGGGGTGGATGAAAAACTGTTTTTT. This encodes CASSPRQGVDEKLFF. The variable domain in full, completed from reference TRBV18 and TRBJ1-4, reads NAGVMQNPRHLVRRRGQEARLRCSPMKGHSHVYWYRQLPEEGLKFMVYLQKENIIDESGMPKERFSAEFPKEGPSILRIQQVVRGDSAAYFCASSPRQGVDEKLFFGSGTQLSVL.

The chain carries TRBV21-1 and TRBJ2-4; TRBD1 was called by the table and not checked on the DNA. TRBV21-1 is termed a pseudogene. There are 13 residues in the CDR3. Here the CDR3 DNA reads TGTGCCAGCAGCAAAGGGCCAGGAAACATTCAGTACTTC. Translation gives CASSKGPGNIQYF.

The chain joins TRBV5-4 to TRBJ2-2; maybe TRBD2 (5 bases). Germline CDR1 SGHNT, CDR2 YYREEE (reference sequence). This CDR3 is 15 amino acids long. Deletions cut 2 bases from V and 0 bases from J, with 8 bases between. CDR3 DNA sequence: TGTGCCAGCAGCTTACCGGGGACGAACACCGGGGAGCTGTTTTTT. It codes for CASSLPGTNTGELFF.

Turning to this clone: Other DNA sequences in the sample encode the same CDR3. The V call is TRBV19, the J call TRBJ2-5, with 7 nucleotides matching TRBD1. Germline-derived CDR1 and CDR2 are LNHDA and SQIVND (reference sequence). The junction had 2 bases not matched to a gene; V was cut back by 2 bases and J by 5 bases. The CDR3 is made up of 13 amino acids. CDR3 in DNA: TGTGCCAGTAGTATACAGGGGGAGGAGACCCAGTACTTC. It codes for CASSIQGEETQYF.

The CDR3 DNA is TGTGCCAGCAGCCCCAGCGGGGGGAACACCGGGGAGCTGTTTTTT. Translating gives CASSPSGGNTGELFF. The rearrangement uses TRBV7-2 and TRBJ2-2; TRBD2 matches at 8 bases. Germline V lookup: CDR1 SGHTA, CDR2 FQGNSA. This CDR3 has 15 amino acids. With 5 bases clipped from V and 1 base from J, the junction kept 3 bases outside the gene matches.

The chain has TRBV18 and TRBJ2-1; TRBD1 is a possible D gene (5 bases). CDR1 and CDR2 (germline): KGHSH, LQKENI. CDR3 size: 15 residues. The V end was cut by 1 base, the J end by 5 bases, with 12 bases between. For the CDR3, the DNA is TGTGCCAGCTCACCACGTAAGGGGTCGGACAATGAGCAGTTCTTC. This gives the protein CASSPRKGSDNEQFF.

This chain connects TRBV9 to TRBJ1-3; D is possibly TRBD1 (6 bases). The CDR3 extends over 13 amino acids. Per the germline V gene, CDR1 is SGDLS and CDR2 is YYNGEE. V dropped 4 bases and J dropped 8 bases, with 13 bases sitting between them. CDR3 sequence reads: CASSTGQRDTIYF. DNA for the CDR3: TGTGCCAGCAGCACCGGACAGAGAGACACCATATATTTT.

The rearrangement links TRBV5-4 to TRBJ2-1; 7 bases are shared with TRBD1. Germline V lookup: CDR1 SGHNT, CDR2 YYREEE (reference sequence). V was pared by 4 bases and J by 9 bases, with 13 bases of the junction left unmatched. The CDR3 totals 15 residues. CDR3 sequence reads: CASSVRQGSFGEQFF. DNA of the CDR3: TGTGCCAGCAGCGTAAGACAGGGTTCGTTTGGTGAGCAGTTCTTC. Full variable domain (missing parts from reference TRBV5-4 and TRBJ2-1): ETGVTQSPTHLIKTRGQQVTLRCSSQSGHNTVSWYQQALGQGPQFIFQYYREEENGRGNFPPRFSGLQFPNYSSELNVNALELDDSALYLCASSVRQGSFGEQFFGPGTRLTVL.

V and J are TRBV18 and TRBJ1-1; D remains ambiguous. V was trimmed by 3 bases and J by 0 bases, leaving 14 bases between them. CDR3 length: 16 amino acids. In germline, CDR1 is KGHSH, CDR2 LQKENI. CDR3 coding DNA: TGTGCCAGCTCACCGGGCTACGAACAGATGAACACTGAAGCTTTCTTT. Amino acid sequence: CASSPGYEQMNTEAFF.

The rearrangement uses TRBV7-2 and TRBJ2-1; maybe TRBD2 (6 bases). Between the trimmed V and J ends, which lost 7 bases and 7 bases, there was a span of 14 bases. Germline CDR1 SGHTA, CDR2 FQGNSA. The CDR3 has 13 residues. The CDR3 DNA reads TGTGCCAGCACGAGGGGACTCATAAATGAGCAGTTCTTC. This codes for CASTRGLINEQFF.

J is TRBJ2-1 and V is TRBV5-1; 8 bases align to TRBD1. The CDR3 is 15 residues long. V shed 4 bases, J shed 3 bases, and the junction held 6 bases outside the gene matches. Germline V gene data show CDR1 as SGHRS and CDR2 as YFSETQ. The CDR3 sequence: CASSVGTGNYNEQFF. CDR3 DNA: TGCGCCAGCAGCGTCGGGACAGGAAACTACAATGAGCAGTTCTTC.

This clone was counted once. This chain links TRBV5-1 with TRBJ2-7; 7 bases are a match to TRBD2. The CDR3 loop spans 15 amino acids. Germline V gene lookup returns CDR1 SGHRS and CDR2 YFSETQ. V was clipped by 1 base and J by 2 bases; unmatched bases: 6. In DNA, the CDR3 is TGCGCCAGCAGCTTGATCGGGGGGTACCCCTACGAGCAGTACTTC. Translation: CASSLIGGYPYEQYF.

This chain uses TRBV30 with TRBJ2-6; 14 nucleotides agree with TRBD2. This CDR3 spans 21 amino acids. Germline V gene sequence: CDR1 GTSNPN, CDR2 SVGIG (reference sequence). V shed 3 bases and J 3 bases; nucleotides not matched to a gene: 16. In nucleotides, the CDR3 is TGTGCCTGGAGACCGTTCTTTTCGACTAGCGGGAGGGCCGGTGGGGCCAACGTCCTGACTTTC. Amino acid sequence: CAWRPFFSTSGRAGGANVLTF.